This T cell receptor beta chain was profiled in a study of blood T cell repertoires in COVID-19 (dated by TCRdb to the early 2020s). Study-level background: Samples from collaborators originated in the United States, Italy and Spain and spanned both the acute and convalescent phases of COVID-19. The material from the prospective study consisted of cDNA or gDNA derived from T cells, B-cell-depleted T cells, or PBMCs. Subjects who had been exposed to COVID-19, were actively infected with it, or had recovered from it provided the deeply sampled blood TCRbeta repertoires that made up the dataset. A freely available public database, intended as a resource for researchers studying the immune response to SARS-CoV-2, is where the repertoires were released. The samples were drawn from two sources: the first 160 participants of the ongoing ImmuneRACE study, and over 950 subjects contributed by 6 global collaborators. A de-identified subject ID, COVID-19 status, age in years and sex were almost always included in the sample metadata. Where HLA class I and class II types were available, the types were taken from metadata supplied by the sample provider, not from assay-based typing.

The CDR3 runs 17 amino acids, cysteine and phenylalanine included. This entry keeps only the CDR3 DNA: 51 bases, framed from base 1. The germline V gene encodes CDR1 SGHTA and CDR2 FQGNSA. Trimming costs V 1 base and J 2 bases, and their ends lie 18 bases apart. The collaborating institutions used their own protocols to collect whole blood in K2EDTA tubes. Collaborator samples were shipped for TCRbeta analysis as frozen whole blood, isolated PBMCs, or DNA extracted from either sample type. This clone came up a few times. It lacks a known antigen. Per-nucleotide qualities are absent, and no much larger clonotype sits a single base away. TCRbeta CDR3 regions were amplified from genomic DNA by means of the immunoSEQ Assay, a bias-controlled multiplex PCR. For the original study's pipeline: The number of nucleated cells in each sample was estimated by amplification of reference gene primers within the assay. Sequence reads were collapsed and filtered to measure the absolute abundance of every unique TCRbeta CDR3 rearrangement. For each sample, productive Simpson clonality was calculated as the square root of Simpson's diversity index over productive rearrangements. Sourced from immuneACCESS, this table was stored by TCRdb with only in-frame sequences that have V and J called. A share of the clones is absent; for the studies checked, an unresolved V gene accounts for under half, and the remainder has no known explanation. V and J calls and clone size are as listed in that table; D and trimming were resolved from the DNA. This sample lists about 100,000 clones; about four fifths were detected once. The ten largest make up 15% to 20% of the sample.

Study-level results and caveats: The amount of clinical and demographic metadata varied by source and participant and was provided uncurated.

This chain is built from TRBV7-2 and TRBJ2-7, with a tentative D gene TRBD2 over 7 matching bases. This clonotype was sampled from a woman aged 55-75 years with acute or convalescent COVID-19. The sequenced material came from peripheral blood. The nucleotide sequence reads as follows: TGTGCCAGCAGCTTAGAACGCGGCGGGGGCCTACCCTACGAGCAGTACTTC. Translated, this is CASSLERGGGLPYEQYF.